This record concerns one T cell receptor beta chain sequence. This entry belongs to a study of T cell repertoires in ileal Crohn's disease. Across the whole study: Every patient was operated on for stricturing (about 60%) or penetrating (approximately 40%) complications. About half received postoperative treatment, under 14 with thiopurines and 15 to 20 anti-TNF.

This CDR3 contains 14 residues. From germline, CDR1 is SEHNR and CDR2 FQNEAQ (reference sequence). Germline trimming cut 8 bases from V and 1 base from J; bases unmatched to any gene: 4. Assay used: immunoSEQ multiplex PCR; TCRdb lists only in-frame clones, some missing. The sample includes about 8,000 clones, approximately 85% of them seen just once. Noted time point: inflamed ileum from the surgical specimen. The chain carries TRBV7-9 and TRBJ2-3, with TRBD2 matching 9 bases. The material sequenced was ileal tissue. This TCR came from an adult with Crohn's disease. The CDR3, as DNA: TGTGCCAGCCGGCGGGAGGGGCGCACAGATACGCAGTATTTT. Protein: CASRREGRTDTQYF.